This T cell receptor (beta chain) stems from a study of T cell changes during pregnancy in multiple sclerosis. The protocol was immunoSEQ multiplex PCR, while the TCRdb copy is restricted to in-frame clones and leaves out a portion. This sample yields over 35,000 clones, of which approximately 90% are seen a single time; around 1.2% belongs to the top ten. Per the germline V gene, CDR1 is MNHNS and CDR2 is SASEGT. The ends lost 1 base at V and 3 bases at J; junction bases unmatched: 5. This CDR3 is 15 amino acids long. The sequences come from peripheral blood, collected before pregnancy. This clonotype was obtained from a female donor with multiple sclerosis, enrolled in a pregnancy study. The V call is TRBV6-1, the J call TRBJ1-1; 7 bases line up with TRBD1. The CDR3 nucleotides read TGTGCCAGCAGTGAAGTCCAGCAGGGGGACACTGAAGCTTTCTTT. This translates into CASSEVQQGDTEAFF.